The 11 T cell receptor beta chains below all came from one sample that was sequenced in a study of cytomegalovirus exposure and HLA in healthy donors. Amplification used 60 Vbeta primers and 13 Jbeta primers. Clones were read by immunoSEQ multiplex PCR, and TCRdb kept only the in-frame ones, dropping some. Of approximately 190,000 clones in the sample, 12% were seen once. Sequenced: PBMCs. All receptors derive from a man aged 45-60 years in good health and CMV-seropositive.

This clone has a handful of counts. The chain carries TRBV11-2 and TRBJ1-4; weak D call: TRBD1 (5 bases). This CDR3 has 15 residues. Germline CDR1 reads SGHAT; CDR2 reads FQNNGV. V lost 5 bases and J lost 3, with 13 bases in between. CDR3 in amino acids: CASSRIQAANEKLFF. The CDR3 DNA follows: TGTGCCAGCAGCCGGATACAGGCGGCTAATGAAAAACTGTTTTTT.

The CDR3 coding sequence is TGTGCCAGCAGCTTAGCCGCGGGACAGGGTACTAATGAAAAACTGTTTTTT. This gives the protein CASSLAAGQGTNEKLFF. The rearrangement joins TRBV13 to TRBJ1-4; TRBD1 agrees at 9 bases. This CDR3 is built from 17 residues. Unmatched junction bases numbered 5, after V lost 1 base and J lost 2 bases. The germline V gene has CDR1 PRHDT and CDR2 FYEKMQ (reference sequence).

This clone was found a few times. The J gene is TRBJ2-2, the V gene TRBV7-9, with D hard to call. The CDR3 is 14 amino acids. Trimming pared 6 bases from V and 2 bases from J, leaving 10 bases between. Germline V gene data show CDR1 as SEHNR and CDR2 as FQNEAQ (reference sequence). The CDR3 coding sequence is TGTGCCAGCAGGGCGGAAGTAAACACCGGGGAGCTGTTTTTT. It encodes CASRAEVNTGELFF.

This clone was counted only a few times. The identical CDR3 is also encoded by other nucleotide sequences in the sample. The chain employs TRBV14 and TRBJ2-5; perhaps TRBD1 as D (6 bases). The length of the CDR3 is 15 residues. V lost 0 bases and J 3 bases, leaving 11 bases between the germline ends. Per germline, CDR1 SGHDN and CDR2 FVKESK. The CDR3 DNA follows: TGTGCCAGCAGCCAAGATCTTAACAGGGAAGAGACCCAGTACTTC. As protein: CASSQDLNREETQYF. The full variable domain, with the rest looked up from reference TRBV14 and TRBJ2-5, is EAGVTQFPSHSVIEKGQTVTLRCDPISGHDNLYWYRRVMGKEIKFLLHFVKESKQDESGMPNNRFLAERTGGTYSTLKVQPAELEDSGVYFCASSQDLNREETQYFGPGTRLLVL.

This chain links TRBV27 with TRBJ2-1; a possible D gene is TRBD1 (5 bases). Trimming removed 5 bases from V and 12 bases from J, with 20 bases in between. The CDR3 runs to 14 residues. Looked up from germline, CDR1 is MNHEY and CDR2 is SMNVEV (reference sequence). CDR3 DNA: TGTGCCAGCAGTGCCAGTGCAGGGCCGTACAGGCAGTTCTTC. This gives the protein CASSASAGPYRQFF.

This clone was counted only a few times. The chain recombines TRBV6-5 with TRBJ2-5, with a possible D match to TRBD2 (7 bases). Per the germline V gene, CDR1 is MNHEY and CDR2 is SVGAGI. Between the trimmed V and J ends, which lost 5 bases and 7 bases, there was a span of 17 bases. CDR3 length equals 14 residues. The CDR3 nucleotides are TGTGCCAGCAGTCAACCGGGGGGCAAGGGGACCCAGTACTTC. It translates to CASSQPGGKGTQYF.

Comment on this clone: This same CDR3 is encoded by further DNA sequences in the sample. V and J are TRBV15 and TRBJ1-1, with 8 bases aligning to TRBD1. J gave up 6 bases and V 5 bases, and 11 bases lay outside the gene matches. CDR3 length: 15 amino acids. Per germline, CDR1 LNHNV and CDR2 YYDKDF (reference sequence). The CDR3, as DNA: TGTGCCACCAGCGGCACAGGGGGAGGATATTCTGAAGCTTTCTTT. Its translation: CATSGTGGGYSEAFF.

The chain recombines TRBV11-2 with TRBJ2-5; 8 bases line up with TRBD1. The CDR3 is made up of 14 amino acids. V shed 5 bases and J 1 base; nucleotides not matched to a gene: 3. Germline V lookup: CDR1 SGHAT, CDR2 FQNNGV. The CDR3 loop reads CASSPTGVQETQYF. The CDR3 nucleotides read TGTGCCAGCAGCCCGACAGGGGTCCAAGAGACCCAGTACTTC.

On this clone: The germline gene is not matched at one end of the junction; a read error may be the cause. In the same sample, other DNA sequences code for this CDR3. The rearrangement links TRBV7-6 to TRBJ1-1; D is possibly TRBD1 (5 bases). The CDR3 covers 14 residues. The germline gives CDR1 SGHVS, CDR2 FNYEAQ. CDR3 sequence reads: CASSLNGRAAEAFF. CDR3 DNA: TGTGCCAGCAGCTTAAACGGCAGGGCGGCTGAGGCTTTCTTT.

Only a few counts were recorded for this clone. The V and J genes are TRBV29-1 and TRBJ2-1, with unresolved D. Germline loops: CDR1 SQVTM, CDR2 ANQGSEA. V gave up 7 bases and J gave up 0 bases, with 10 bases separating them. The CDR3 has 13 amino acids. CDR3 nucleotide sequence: TGCAGCGGTACGGTTTCCTCCTACAATGAGCAGTTCTTC. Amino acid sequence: CSGTVSSYNEQFF.

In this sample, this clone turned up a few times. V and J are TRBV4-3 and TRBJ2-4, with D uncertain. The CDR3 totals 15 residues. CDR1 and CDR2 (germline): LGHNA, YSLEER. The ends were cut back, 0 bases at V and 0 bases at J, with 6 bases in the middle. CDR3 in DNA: TGCGCCAGCAGCCAAGATTTACTAGCCAAAAACATTCAGTACTTC. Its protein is CASSQDLLAKNIQYF.